This T cell receptor beta chain came from a study of T cell repertoires in cytomegalovirus infection. TCRdb reprocessed the reads via MiXCR and lists one record per CDR3 protein. The sample shows roughly 630,000 distinct CDR3 sequences, more than 20% of them seen only once. A word on this clonotype: Its specificity is not known.

Trimming shortened V by 0 bases and J by 1 base, and 10 bases separated the two germline ends. The CDR3 spans 15 residues. From germline, CDR1 is SGDLS and CDR2 YYNGEE. Whole-study results and caveats: What dominated the ex vivo response were HLA-C-restricted CMV-specific TCR beta clonotypes.

The receptor was derived from a human donor in good health (CMV status not recorded). Some clones in this sample may be carry-over from other donors' samples. This sequence joins TRBV9 and TRBJ1-1, with TRBD1 as a possible D gene (5 bases). Sequenced material: CD8+ T cells from PBMCs. The CDR3 loop reads CASSVAGQGNTEAFF. The CDR3 DNA reads TGTGCCAGCAGCGTAGCGGGCCAGGGGAACACTGAAGCTTTCTTT.